One and the same sample provided the 22 T cell receptor beta chains below, sequenced in a study of memory CD4+ T cells and cytomegalovirus serostatus. The sort gate was single viable CD3+CD4+CD8-CD45RO+ cells for memory CD4+ T cells. This table comes from immunoSEQ multiplex PCR, and its TCRdb copy is limited to in-frame clones, with some not included. Of 50,000 to 65,000 clones in the sample, 60% to 85% were seen once. Material: memory CD4+ T cells from blood. The receptors were gathered from an adult in good health and CMV-seropositive.

The chain is built from TRBV7-2 and TRBJ2-5; TRBD2 aligns across 12 bases. CDR1 SGHTA and CDR2 FQGNSA come from the germline V gene. V lost 5 bases to trimming and J lost 2 bases; unmatched junction nucleotides: 3. The CDR3 spans 15 residues. The CDR3: CASSPSGRGQETQYF. Here the CDR3 DNA reads TGTGCCAGCAGCCCTAGCGGGAGGGGACAAGAGACCCAGTACTTC.

The chain is built from TRBV30 and TRBJ1-4; the match to TRBD1 covers 7 bases. From germline, CDR1 is GTSNPN and CDR2 SVGIG (reference sequence). The junction had 8 bases not matched to a gene; V was cut back by 4 bases and J by 3 bases. There are 15 residues in the CDR3. CDR3 nucleotides: TGTGCCTGGATGATAGGGGGCAGAGCTAATGAAAAACTGTTTTTT. This sequence encodes CAWMIGGRANEKLFF.

This clone was picked up a small number of times. The chain is built from TRBV28 and TRBJ1-1; perhaps TRBD1 as D (6 bases). The CDR3 contains 12 residues. Germline V gives CDR1 MDHEN, CDR2 SYDVKM. V dropped 6 bases and J dropped 6 bases, with 11 bases sitting between them. CDR3 sequence: CASRLRTAEAFF. In DNA, the CDR3 is TGTGCCAGCAGGCTCAGGACAGCTGAAGCTTTCTTT. Based on the CDR3 plus reference TRBV28 and TRBJ1-1, the full variable domain is DVKVTQSSRYLVKRTGEKVFLECVQDMDHENMFWYRQDPGLGLRLIYFSYDVKMKEKGDIPEGYSVSREKKERFSLILESASTNQTSMYLCASRLRTAEAFFGQGTRLTVV.

The chain recombines TRBV18 with TRBJ1-5, with 9 bases that match TRBD1. The CDR3 sequence is 16 residues long. Germline CDR1 is KGHSH and CDR2 is LQKENI. Trimming removed 3 bases from V and 5 bases from J; junction bases left unmatched: 8. In nucleotides, the CDR3 is TGTGCCAGCTCACCGACCGGGACAGGGAGAGATCAGCCCCAGCATTTT. As protein: CASSPTGTGRDQPQHF.

The table lists this clone with a count of one. The chain combines TRBV19 with TRBJ2-3; 8 positions match TRBD2. Germline CDR1 is LNHDA and CDR2 is SQIVND (reference sequence). Losses at the gene ends were 3 bases for V and 7 bases for J; bases not matched to a gene: 6. The CDR3 loop spans 14 amino acids. CDR3 nucleotide sequence: TGTGCCAGTAGTATCGGGGGGGCATCGAATACGCAGTATTTT. It is translated as CASSIGGASNTQYF.

This chain connects TRBV6-5 to TRBJ1-4, with 9 bases lining up with TRBD1. This CDR3 has 14 residues. Germline V gene lookup returns CDR1 MNHEY and CDR2 SVGAGI. J gave up 10 bases and V 2 bases, and 5 bases lay outside the gene matches. CDR3 loop: CASSYGTGNGKLFF. The CDR3 DNA is TGTGCCAGCAGTTACGGGACAGGGAACGGAAAACTGTTTTTT.

The gene calls are TRBV19 and TRBJ1-1; D is ambiguous. Germline loops: CDR1 LNHDA, CDR2 SQIVND (reference sequence). V was cut by 2 bases and J by 2 bases, with 12 bases left in between. This CDR3 has 15 residues. The CDR3 loop reads CASSIRGVPNTEAFF. In nucleotides, the CDR3 is TGTGCCAGTAGTATACGCGGGGTCCCAAACACTGAAGCTTTCTTT.

The chain links TRBV5-1 to TRBJ2-3; possible D gene TRBD2, 5 bases. Per germline, CDR1 SGHRS and CDR2 YFSETQ. The CDR3 consists of 15 residues. Between the trimmed V and J ends, which lost 7 bases and 2 bases, there was a span of 17 bases. DNA for the CDR3: TGCGCCAGCTCAGTGGGAGCCCATTCCACAGATACGCAGTATTTT. Translation gives CASSVGAHSTDTQYF.

The chain carries TRBV2 and TRBJ1-2, with 9 bases aligning to TRBD1. CDR3 length: 12 amino acids. Germline-derived CDR1 and CDR2 are SNHLY and FYNNEI. Trimming removed 8 bases from V and 8 bases from J; junction bases left unmatched: 6. In DNA, the CDR3 is TGTGCCAGCGGCGGGACAGGGTACGGCTACACCTTC. Protein product: CASGGTGYGYTF.

This chain links TRBV19 with TRBJ1-2; no definite D call. V dropped 0 bases and J dropped 2 bases, with 10 bases sitting between them. This CDR3 spans 15 amino acids. Germline V gene lookup returns CDR1 LNHDA and CDR2 SQIVND (reference sequence). The CDR3 sequence is CASSIDNAGNYGYTF. CDR3 bases: TGTGCCAGTAGTATAGACAATGCGGGGAACTATGGCTACACCTTC.

The chain has TRBV19 and TRBJ1-1; D possibly corresponds to TRBD1 (6 bases). This CDR3 contains 14 residues. CDR1 is LNHDA, CDR2 SQIVND, per germline (reference sequence). The V and J ends lost 4 bases and 0 bases respectively, with 9 bases between them. CDR3 bases: TGTGCCAGTAGTAGACAGGTCATGAACACTGAAGCTTTCTTT. Translating gives CASSRQVMNTEAFF.

Here the CDR3 reads CASSRDRARVLFF. The CDR3 DNA sequence: TGTGCCAGCAGCCGCGACAGGGCGAGGGTGCTGTTTTTT. The rearrangement joins TRBV6-5 to TRBJ1-4, with 7 bases fitting TRBD1. The germline CDR1 and CDR2 sequences are MNHEY and SVGAGI. Trimming removed 6 bases from V and 14 bases from J; junction bases left unmatched: 12. The CDR3 runs to 13 residues.

This chain joins TRBV30 and TRBJ2-3; no firm D call. Trimming left V 5 bases short and J 4 bases short, with 16 bases between. CDR3 size: 14 residues. CDR1 and CDR2 from the germline V gene are GTSNPN and SVGIG (reference sequence). In DNA form, the CDR3 reads TGTGCCTGGGGTGGATTTAAGCGCGCAGATACGCAGTATTTT. This gives the protein CAWGGFKRADTQYF.

The genes are TRBV5-1 and TRBJ1-1; D might be TRBD1 (5 bases). CDR1 is SGHRS and CDR2 is YFSETQ in the germline V gene. The V and J ends lost 2 bases and 4 bases respectively, with 9 bases between them. The CDR3 extends over 13 amino acids. The chain's CDR3 is CASSFEGVTEAFF. In nucleotides, the CDR3 is TGCGCCAGCAGCTTCGAAGGGGTCACTGAAGCTTTCTTT.

The V and J genes are TRBV7-2 and TRBJ2-2, with 7 nucleotides matching TRBD2. With V trimmed by 0 bases and J by 4 bases, 2 bases remained unmatched. The CDR3 is made up of 15 amino acids. Germline V gene lookup returns CDR1 SGHTA and CDR2 FQGNSA. For the CDR3, the DNA is TGTGCCAGCAGCTTAGCTAGCGGGCTCACCGGGGAGCTGTTTTTT. Encoded protein: CASSLASGLTGELFF.

This rearrangement joins TRBV6-6 to TRBJ2-2; D gene unclear. Trimming stripped 7 bases from V and 7 bases from J, with 13 bases between. The germline gives CDR1 MNHNY, CDR2 SVGAGI (reference sequence). The CDR3 is made up of 13 amino acids. CDR3: CASTPDAGGELFF. The CDR3, as DNA: TGTGCCAGCACCCCGGACGCAGGCGGGGAGCTGTTTTTT.

This rearrangement joins TRBV6-5 to TRBJ2-7; the match to TRBD1 covers 9 bases. The CDR3 runs 14 residues. V trimming: 6 bases; J trimming: 2 bases; junction bases outside the gene matches: 5. The V gene's germline CDR1 is MNHEY and CDR2 SVGAGI. CDR3: CASRTGTGTYEQYF. In nucleotides, the CDR3 is TGTGCCAGCAGGACCGGGACAGGGACCTACGAGCAGTACTTC.

The chain links TRBV7-2 to TRBJ1-6, with unresolved D. In germline, CDR1 is SGHTA, CDR2 FQGNSA. The CDR3 has 15 amino acids. V was cut by 4 bases and J by 1 base, with 8 bases left in between. CDR3 loop: CASSSQGSYNSPLHF. CDR3 bases: TGTGCCAGCAGCTCCCAAGGGTCCTATAATTCACCCCTCCACTTT.

This rearrangement joins TRBV23-1 to TRBJ1-5, with D possibly matching TRBD1 (6 bases). TRBV23-1 is known as an ORF, though its function is uncertain. V was clipped by 0 bases and J by 1 base, with 7 bases between them. The CDR3 loop spans 15 amino acids. The CDR3 protein is CASSQSQGSNQPQHF. As DNA, the CDR3 is TGCGCCAGCAGTCAATCGCAGGGGAGCAATCAGCCCCAGCATTTT.

The V gene is TRBV2, the J gene TRBJ2-1; D is unresolved. There are 14 residues in the CDR3. V gave up 9 bases and J gave up 0 bases, with 12 bases separating them. Looked up from germline, CDR1 is SNHLY and CDR2 is FYNNEI. CDR3 sequence reads: CASTSVASYNEQFF. CDR3 DNA sequence: TGTGCCAGTACCAGCGTCGCCTCCTACAATGAGCAGTTCTTC.

The V gene is TRBV27, the J gene TRBJ1-4; 7 nucleotides align to TRBD1. Germline V gives CDR1 MNHEY, CDR2 SMNVEV (reference sequence). This CDR3 comprises 17 residues. Unmatched junction bases numbered 9, after V lost 5 bases and J lost 0 bases. DNA for the CDR3: TGTGCCAGCAGTACTTGGACAGGCTGGACAACTAATGAAAAACTGTTTTTT. Translated, it gives CASSTWTGWTTNEKLFF. Using reference TRBV27 and TRBJ1-4 for the parts outside the CDR3, the full variable domain is EAQVTQNPRYLITVTGKKLTVTCSQNMNHEYMSWYRQDPGLGLRQIYYSMNVEVTDKGDVPEGYKVSRKEKRNFPLILESPSPNQTSLYFCASSTWTGWTTNEKLFFGSGTQLSVL.

CDR3 loop: CASSLAGTGGNYGYTF. As DNA, the CDR3 is TGTGCCAGCAGCTTGGCCGGGACAGGGGGCAACTATGGCTACACCTTC. The genes are TRBV5-8 and TRBJ1-2; 12 bases line up with TRBD1. The CDR3 totals 16 residues. Losses at the gene ends were 0 bases for V and 2 bases for J; bases not matched to a gene: 2. The V gene's germline CDR1 is SGHTS and CDR2 YDEGEE.